Below are 2 T cell receptor beta chains sequenced from a single sample in a study of T cells in pancreatic ductal adenocarcinoma. The protocol was immunoSEQ multiplex PCR, while the TCRdb copy is restricted to in-frame clones and leaves out a portion. This table has 15,000 to 20,000 clones, about nine tenths appearing once. No neoadjuvant therapy was given to the selected pancreatic ductal adenocarcinoma patients before their surgery. The sequenced material came from PBMCs. The source is a human donor with pancreatic ductal adenocarcinoma.

V usage is TRBV27 and J usage is TRBJ1-2, with D perhaps TRBD1 (5 bases). Trimming shortened V by 5 bases and J by 8 bases, and 18 bases separated the two germline ends. The CDR3 has 14 amino acids. Germline V gives CDR1 MNHEY, CDR2 SMNVEV (reference sequence). CDR3 protein: CASSVSRVVVGYTF. The CDR3 DNA is TGTGCCAGCAGTGTAAGCAGGGTGGTGGTGGGCTACACCTTC.

The chain recombines TRBV18 with TRBJ2-1; D unresolved. The length of the CDR3 is 15 residues. Trimming took off 0 bases at V and 0 bases at J, with 6 bases between the two ends. From germline, CDR1 is KGHSH and CDR2 LQKENI. This CDR3 is CASSPPPSSYNEQFF. In DNA form, the CDR3 reads TGTGCCAGCTCACCACCCCCTAGCTCCTACAATGAGCAGTTCTTC.